This entry is about one TCR beta chain. Measured with immunoSEQ multiplex PCR; TCRdb has only the in-frame clones, and not every one. Of about 47,000 clones listed, about 74% are singletons. The germline V and J ends were trimmed by 6 bases and 0 bases, with 9 bases remaining between them. Germline CDR1 and CDR2: MNHNS and SASEGT. CDR3 length: 14 residues. This sample is drawn from a study of memory CD4+ T cells and cytomegalovirus serostatus. The sort gate was single viable CD3+CD4+CD8-CD45RO+ cells for memory CD4+ T cells. The chain couples TRBV6-1 to TRBJ1-5, with D unresolved. Sample: memory CD4+ T cells from blood. The sequence was obtained from an adult in good health and CMV-seropositive. The CDR3, as DNA: TGTGCCAGCAGAACGGAGCTTAGCAATCAGCCCCAGCATTTT. It is translated as CASRTELSNQPQHF.